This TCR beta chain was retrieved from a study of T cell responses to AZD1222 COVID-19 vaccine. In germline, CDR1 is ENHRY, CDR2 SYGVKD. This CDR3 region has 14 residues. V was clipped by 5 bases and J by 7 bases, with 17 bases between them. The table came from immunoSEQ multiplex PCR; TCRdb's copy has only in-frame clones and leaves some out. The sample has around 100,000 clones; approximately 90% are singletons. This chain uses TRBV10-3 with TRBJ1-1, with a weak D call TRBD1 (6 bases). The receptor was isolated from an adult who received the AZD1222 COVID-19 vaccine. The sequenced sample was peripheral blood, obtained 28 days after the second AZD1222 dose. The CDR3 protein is CAISSGTGSNEAFF. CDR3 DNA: TGTGCCATCAGTTCGGGCACAGGGTCAAATGAAGCTTTCTTT.